The T cell receptor (beta chain) under discussion was sequenced for a study of cytomegalovirus exposure and HLA in healthy donors. Study-wide points: Despite most TCR sequences being rare, some public TCRs occurred in many donors.

PCR was performed using 60 Vbeta and 13 Jbeta primers. The repertoire was sequenced with immunoSEQ multiplex PCR; TCRdb's copy has only in-frame clones and lacks some. Here the sample spans some 130,000 clones, roughly 79% being singletons. On this clone: What it binds is unknown. This same CDR3 is encoded by further DNA sequences in the sample.

The CDR3 spans 13 residues. V lost 1 base and J 1 base, leaving 5 bases between the germline ends. CDR1 SGHRS and CDR2 YFSETQ come from the germline V gene. The clonotype originates from a male donor in good health and CMV-seronegative. The sample comprised PBMCs. This chain uses TRBV5-1 with TRBJ1-1; the D gene is possibly TRBD1 (5 bases). CDR3 loop: CASSLQGNTEAFF. The DNA of the CDR3 is TGCGCCAGCAGCTTGCAGGGGAACACTGAAGCTTTCTTT.